A selection of T cell receptor beta chains follows, all from one sample in a study of Graves' ophthalmopathy and Graves' hyperthyroidism. TCRdb re-derived calls from the multiplex PCR reads in MiXCR, one entry per CDR3 protein. The repertoire holds around 670,000 distinct CDR3 sequences, with about 44% as singletons. Sequenced sample: peripheral blood. The receptors originated from an adult man with Graves' ophthalmopathy. Both conserved end residues are part of each CDR3. The order of the fields is J gene, clone size, V gene, D gene, CDR3 protein, CDR3 DNA. The D gene is left open where the match is weak. Clone size is shown for a subset of rows, as once, few, many or a class of expanded clone.

TRBJ2-7	NA	TRBV2	TRBD2	CASGTSGSEQYF	TGTGCCAGCGGGACTAGCGGGAGCGAGCAGTACTTC
TRBJ2-7	many	TRBV29-1	NA	CSVGGPGAYEQYF	TGCAGCGTTGGGGGTCCGGGGGCCTACGAGCAGTACTTC
TRBJ1-3	many	TRBV10-1	NA	CASSITRVHPGNTIYF	TGCGCCAGCAGTATCACCAGGGTTCATCCTGGAAACACCATATATTTT
TRBJ1-2	many	TRBV7-9	NA	CASSANTGYSGYTF	TGTGCCAGCAGCGCAAACACAGGGTACAGTGGCTACACCTTC
TRBJ1-1	many	TRBV29-1	TRBD1	CSVRQGAFSLNTEAFF	TGCAGCGTTAGACAGGGGGCCTTCTCCTTGAACACTGAAGCTTTCTTT
TRBJ1-5	NA	TRBV9	NA	CASTASKWGGQPQHF	TGTGCCAGCACCGCTTCCAAATGGGGTGGCCAGCCCCAGCATTTT
TRBJ1-6	few	TRBV25-1	TRBD1	CAWSSTGRLNSPLHF	TGTGCCTGGAGTTCGACAGGGCGACTCAATTCACCCCTCCACTTT
TRBJ2-5	NA	TRBV7-8	NA	CASSQGVPGAGETQYF	TGCGCCAGCAGCCAAGGGGTCCCGGGGGCCGGAGAGACCCAGTACTTC
TRBJ2-7	NA	TRBV5-1	NA	CASSLEPNLYEQYF	TGCGCCAGCAGCTTGGAGCCAAACCTCTACGAGCAGTACTTC
TRBJ1-5	few	TRBV24-1	NA	CASSPTRTNQPQHF	TGTGCCAGCAGTCCTACTCGGACGAATCAGCCCCAGCATTTT
TRBJ1-5	NA	TRBV28	NA	CASSFVGNNQPQHF	TGTGCCAGCAGTTTCGTGGGGAACAATCAGCCCCAGCATTTT
TRBJ1-3	many	TRBV10-3	NA	CATHTGPSGNTIYF	TGTGCCACCCATACAGGACCCTCTGGAAACACCATATATTTT
TRBJ1-1	many	TRBV2	NA	CASSEGRRNTEAFF	TGTGCCAGCAGTGAAGGCAGGAGAAACACTGAAGCTTTCTTT
TRBJ2-7	few	TRBV2	NA	CATNKEAGPYEQYF	TGTGCCACCAATAAAGAAGCGGGTCCCTACGAGCAGTACTTC
TRBJ2-5	once	TRBV29-1	TRBD1	CSVDRGTGGFYETQYF	TGCAGCGTTGACCGAGGGACAGGGGGGTTCTACGAGACCCAGTACTTC
TRBJ2-5	many	TRBV7-3	NA	CASSPNSPGMQETQYF	TGTGCCAGCAGCCCAAATAGCCCAGGCATGCAAGAGACCCAGTACTTC
TRBJ1-1	many	TRBV20-1	NA	CSARRPITEAFF	TGCAGTGCTAGACGACCGATCACTGAAGCTTTCTTT
TRBJ2-2	NA	TRBV25-1	TRBD2	CASSLRLAGGINTGELFF	TGTGCCAGCAGCTTGCGTCTAGCGGGAGGGATAAACACCGGGGAGCTGTTTTTT
TRBJ1-2	few	TRBV20-1	NA	CSAQGIHGYTF	TGCAGTGCTCAGGGTATTCATGGCTACACCTTC
TRBJ1-2	NA	TRBV29-1	NA	CSVSGTGYTF	TGCAGCGTTTCCGGGACAGGCTACACCTTC
TRBJ2-7	NA	TRBV10-1	TRBD2	CASSQVSGLGYERYF	TGCGCCAGCAGCCAAGTTTCCGGACTAGGGTACGAGCGGTACTTC
TRBJ1-3	NA	TRBV12-3/TRBV12-4	NA	CASSSHTTGRSGNTIYF	TGTGCCAGCAGTTCGCATACGACAGGACGTTCTGGAAACACCATATATTTT
TRBJ1-1	NA	TRBV29-1	TRBD1	CSVGGQGLISTEAFF	TGCAGCGTTGGCGGACAGGGTTTGATTTCTACTGAAGCTTTCTTT
TRBJ2-5	few	TRBV11-2	NA	CASSTTQETQYF	TGTGCCAGCAGCACCACTCAAGAGACCCAGTACTTC
TRBJ1-3	NA	TRBV29-1	TRBD1	CSVVGQGGNTIYF	TGCAGCGTTGTTGGACAGGGGGGAAACACCATATATTTT
TRBJ2-2	NA	TRBV7-2	NA	CASSSEALVTGELFF	TGTGCCAGCAGCTCGGAGGCCCTGGTCACCGGGGAGCTGTTTTTT
TRBJ2-5	few	TRBV7-9	NA	CASSPSNTGYGETQYF	TGTGCCAGCAGCCCCTCGAATACAGGGTACGGAGAGACCCAGTACTTC
TRBJ2-5	NA	TRBV11-2	NA	CASSPPEAGDQETQYF	TGTGCCAGCTCACCACCTGAGGCAGGGGACCAAGAGACCCAGTACTTC